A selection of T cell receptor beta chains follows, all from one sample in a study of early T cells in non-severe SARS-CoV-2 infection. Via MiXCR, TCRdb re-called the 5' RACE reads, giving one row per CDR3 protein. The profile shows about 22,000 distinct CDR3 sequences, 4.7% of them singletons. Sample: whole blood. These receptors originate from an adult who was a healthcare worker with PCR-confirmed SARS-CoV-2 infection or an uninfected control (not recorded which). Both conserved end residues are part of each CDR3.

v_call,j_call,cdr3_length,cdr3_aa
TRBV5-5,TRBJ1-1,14,CASSLYITESEAFF
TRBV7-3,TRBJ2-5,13,CASRTGTEETQYF
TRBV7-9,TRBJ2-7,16,CASSPSLVTSFYEQYF
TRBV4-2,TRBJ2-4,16,CASSHVSGDGKNIQYF
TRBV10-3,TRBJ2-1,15,CAISPDSFTYNEQFF
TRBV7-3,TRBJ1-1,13,CASSLTGPVGAFF
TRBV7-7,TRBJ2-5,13,CASSLDGGETQYF
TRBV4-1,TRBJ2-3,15,CASSQVASISDTQYF
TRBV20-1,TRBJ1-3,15,CSANSRGESGNTIYF
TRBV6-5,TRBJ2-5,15,CASSYSLGVMETQYF
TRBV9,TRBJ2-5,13,CASSPTRGETQYF
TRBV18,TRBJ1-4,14,CASLPLAEREKLFF
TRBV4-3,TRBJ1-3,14,CASSLDLSGNTIYF
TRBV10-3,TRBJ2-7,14,CAISERRDLGEQYF
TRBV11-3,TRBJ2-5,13,CASSLSGAETQYF
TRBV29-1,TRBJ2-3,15,CSVATSGGRTDTQYF
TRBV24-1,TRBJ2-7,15,CATSDGQVQGHEQYF
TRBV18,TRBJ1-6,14,CASSLDRVGSPLHF
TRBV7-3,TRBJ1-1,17,CASSLIPVSGVMTEAFF
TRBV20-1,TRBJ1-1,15,CSARDSTRGDTEAFF
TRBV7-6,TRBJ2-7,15,CASSLRTGSGYEQYF
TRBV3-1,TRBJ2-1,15,CASSQGRGGNNEQFF
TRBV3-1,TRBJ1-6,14,CASSQARAQSPLHF
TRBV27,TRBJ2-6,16,CASSFLEFSGANVLTF
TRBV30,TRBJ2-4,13,CAWSTAKLNIQYF
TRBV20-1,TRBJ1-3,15,CSARGDSSSGNTIYF
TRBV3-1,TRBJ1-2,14,CASSQGLATYGYTF
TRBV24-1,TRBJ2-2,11,CATRRAGELFF
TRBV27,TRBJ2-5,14,CASSLWGTQETQYF
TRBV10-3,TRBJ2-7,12,CAITGNGYEQYF
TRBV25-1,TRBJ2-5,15,CASSEWIDREGTQYF
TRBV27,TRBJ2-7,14,CASSPRLDSYEQYF
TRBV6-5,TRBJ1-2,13,CASSYGDSYGYTF
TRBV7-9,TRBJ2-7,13,CASSPQLMAPRYF
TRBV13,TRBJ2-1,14,CASSSLLSNPEQFF
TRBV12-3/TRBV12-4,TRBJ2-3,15,CASTLGGGAVWIQYF
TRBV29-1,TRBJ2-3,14,CSANRGGSTDTQYF
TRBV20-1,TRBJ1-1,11,CSAHRQTEAFF
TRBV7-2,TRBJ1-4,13,CASNRGASEKLFF
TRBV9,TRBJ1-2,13,CASSVDGLNGYTF
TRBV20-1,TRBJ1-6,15,CSARVRRTVNSPLHF
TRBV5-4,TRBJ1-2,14,CASSSDASGDGYTF
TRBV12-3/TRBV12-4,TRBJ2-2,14,CASRLVSNTGELFF
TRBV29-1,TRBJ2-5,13,CSVEDPGRETQYF
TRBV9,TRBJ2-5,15,CASSTTGTKGETQYF
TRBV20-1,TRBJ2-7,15,CSAYPRDPEAYEQYF
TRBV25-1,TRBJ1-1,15,CASSEDLSGDTEAFF
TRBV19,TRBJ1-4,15,CASSIDGATNEKLFF
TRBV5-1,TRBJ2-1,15,CASSPSGGIYNEQFF